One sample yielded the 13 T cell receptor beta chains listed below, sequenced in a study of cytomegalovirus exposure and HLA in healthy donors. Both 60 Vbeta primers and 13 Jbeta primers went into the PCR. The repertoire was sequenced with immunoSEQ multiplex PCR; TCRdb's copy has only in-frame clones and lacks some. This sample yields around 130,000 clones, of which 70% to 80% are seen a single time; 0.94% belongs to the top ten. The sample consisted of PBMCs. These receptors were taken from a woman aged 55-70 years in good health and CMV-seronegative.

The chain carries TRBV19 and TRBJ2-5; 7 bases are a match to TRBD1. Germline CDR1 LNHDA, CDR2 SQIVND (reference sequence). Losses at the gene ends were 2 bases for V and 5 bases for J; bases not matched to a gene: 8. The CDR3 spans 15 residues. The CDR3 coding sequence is TGTGCCAGTAGTATACCTGACAGGGCCCCGGAGACCCAGTACTTC. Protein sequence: CASSIPDRAPETQYF.

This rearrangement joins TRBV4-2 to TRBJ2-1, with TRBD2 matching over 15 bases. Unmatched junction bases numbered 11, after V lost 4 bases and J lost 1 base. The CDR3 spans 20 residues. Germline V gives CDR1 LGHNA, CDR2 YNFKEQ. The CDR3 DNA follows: TGTGCCAGCAGCCCTCGTCGGACTAGCGGGAGGGAGTGGTCCTACAATGAGCAGTTCTTC. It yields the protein CASSPRRTSGREWSYNEQFF.

DNA for the CDR3: TGTGCCAGTAGTATAGTGACAGGGTCCTACGAGCAGTACTTC. This codes for CASSIVTGSYEQYF. The rearrangement joins TRBV19 to TRBJ2-7; 7 bases are a match to TRBD1. The germline V gene encodes CDR1 LNHDA and CDR2 SQIVND (reference sequence). V trimming: 1 base; J trimming: 1 base; junction bases outside the gene matches: 1. The CDR3 totals 14 residues.

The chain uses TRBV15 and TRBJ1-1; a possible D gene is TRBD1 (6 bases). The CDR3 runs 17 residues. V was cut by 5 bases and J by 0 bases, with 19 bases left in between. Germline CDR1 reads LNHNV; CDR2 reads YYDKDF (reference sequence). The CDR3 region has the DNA TGTGCCACCAGCGGGCTTACAGGGTCTTCCATGAACACTGAAGCTTTCTTT. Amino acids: CATSGLTGSSMNTEAFF.

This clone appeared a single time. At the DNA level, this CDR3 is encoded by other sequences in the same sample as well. The CDR3 here is CASRPTGRYGYTF. CDR3 nucleotides: TGTGCCAGCAGACCGACAGGGCGGTATGGCTACACCTTC. The gene calls are TRBV6-1 and TRBJ1-2, with TRBD1 matching 7 bases. V lost 6 bases, J lost 5 bases, and 6 bases stayed unmatched. Per germline, CDR1 MNHNS and CDR2 SASEGT. The CDR3 extends over 13 amino acids.

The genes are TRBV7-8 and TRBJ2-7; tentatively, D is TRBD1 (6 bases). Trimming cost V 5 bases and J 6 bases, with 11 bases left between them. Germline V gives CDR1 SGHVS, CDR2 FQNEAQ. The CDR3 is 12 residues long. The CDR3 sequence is CASSRDRSEQYF. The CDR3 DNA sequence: TGTGCCAGCAGCCGCGACAGGAGCGAGCAGTACTTC.

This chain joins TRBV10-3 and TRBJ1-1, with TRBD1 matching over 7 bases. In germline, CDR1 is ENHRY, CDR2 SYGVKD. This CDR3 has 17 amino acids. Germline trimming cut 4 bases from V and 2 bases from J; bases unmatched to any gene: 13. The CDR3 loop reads CAISARGPQGPNTEAFF. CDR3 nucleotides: TGTGCCATCAGTGCTCGGGGTCCACAGGGGCCTAACACTGAAGCTTTCTTT.

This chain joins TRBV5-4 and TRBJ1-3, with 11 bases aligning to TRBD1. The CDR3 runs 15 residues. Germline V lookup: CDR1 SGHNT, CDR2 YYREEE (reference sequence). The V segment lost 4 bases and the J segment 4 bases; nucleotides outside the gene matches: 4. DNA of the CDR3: TGTGCCAGCAGCACCGGGACAGGGGGGGGAAACACCATATATTTT. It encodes CASSTGTGGGNTIYF. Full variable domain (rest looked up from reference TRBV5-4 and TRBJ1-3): ETGVTQSPTHLIKTRGQQVTLRCSSQSGHNTVSWYQQALGQGPQFIFQYYREEENGRGNFPPRFSGLQFPNYSSELNVNALELDDSALYLCASSTGTGGGNTIYFGEGSWLTVV.

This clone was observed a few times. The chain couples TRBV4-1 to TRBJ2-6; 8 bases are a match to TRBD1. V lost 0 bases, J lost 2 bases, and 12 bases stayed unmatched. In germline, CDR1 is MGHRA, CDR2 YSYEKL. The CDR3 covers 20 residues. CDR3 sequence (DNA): TGCGCCAGCAGCCAAGATCGTATGAGACAGGGGTTCCCTGGGGCCAACGTCCTGACTTTC. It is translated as CASSQDRMRQGFPGANVLTF.

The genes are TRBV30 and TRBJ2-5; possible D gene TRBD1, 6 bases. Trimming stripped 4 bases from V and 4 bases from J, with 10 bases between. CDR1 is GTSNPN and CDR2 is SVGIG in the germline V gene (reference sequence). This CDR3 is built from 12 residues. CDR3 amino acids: CAWTTGLETQYF. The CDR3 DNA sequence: TGTGCCTGGACCACAGGGTTAGAGACCCAGTACTTC.

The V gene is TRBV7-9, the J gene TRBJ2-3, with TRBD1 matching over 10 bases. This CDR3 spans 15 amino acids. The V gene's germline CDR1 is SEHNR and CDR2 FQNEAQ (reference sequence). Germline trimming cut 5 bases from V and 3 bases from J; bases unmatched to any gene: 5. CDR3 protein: CASSERDRGTDTQYF. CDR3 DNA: TGTGCCAGCAGCGAAAGGGACAGGGGTACAGATACGCAGTATTTT.

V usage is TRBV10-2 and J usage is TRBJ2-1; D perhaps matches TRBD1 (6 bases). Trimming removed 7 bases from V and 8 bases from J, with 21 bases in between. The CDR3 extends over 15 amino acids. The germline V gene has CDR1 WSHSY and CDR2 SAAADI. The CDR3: CASILGGHGGDEQFF. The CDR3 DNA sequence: TGCGCCAGCATCTTAGGGGGACATGGGGGCGATGAGCAGTTCTTC.

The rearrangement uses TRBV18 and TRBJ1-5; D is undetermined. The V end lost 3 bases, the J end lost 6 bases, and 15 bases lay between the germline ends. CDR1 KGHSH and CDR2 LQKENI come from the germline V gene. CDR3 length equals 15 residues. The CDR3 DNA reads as TGTGCCAGCTCACCGATCCACGAAGCAGGTCAGCCCCAGCATTTT. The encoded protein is CASSPIHEAGQPQHF.